The source of this TCR beta chain is a study of tumor and adjacent non-tumor tissue in lung cancer. General study points: TCR diversity was significantly greater in tumor than normal lung tissue. Tumor repertoires had a smaller top 100 clone share than normal lung.

A modified ARM-PCR protocol with three rounds of nested PCR amplified TCRbeta. Each CDR3 protein gets one entry after TCRdb re-called the multiplex PCR reads with MiXCR. The top ten hold around a quarter of the sample, which has tens of thousands of distinct CDR3 sequences, 55% to 70% seen once. RNA was extracted from bulk tissue without any cell sorting. More than 3 cm separated this lung sample from the edge of the tumor. The V end lost 5 bases, the J end lost 2 bases, and 10 bases lay between the germline ends. Germline CDR1 SGHAT, CDR2 FQNNGV. This CDR3 is 14 amino acids long. This clonotype appeared once. Its antigen is undetermined.

Sample: distant non-tumor lung tissue. This TCR was recovered from a woman aged 50 to 60 with non-small cell lung cancer. The V gene is TRBV11-2, the J gene TRBJ1-3; D gene ambiguous. The CDR3 loop is CASSIGSPGNTIYF. The CDR3 bases are TGTGCCAGCAGCATAGGAAGCCCTGGAAACACCATATATTTT. Supplemented by reference TRBV11-2 and TRBJ1-3, the full variable domain reads EAGVAQSPRYKIIEKRQSVAFWCNPISGHATLYWYQQILGQGPKLLIQFQNNGVVDDSQLPKDRFSAERLKGVDSTLKIQPAKLEDSAVYLCASSIGSPGNTIYFGEGSWLTVV.